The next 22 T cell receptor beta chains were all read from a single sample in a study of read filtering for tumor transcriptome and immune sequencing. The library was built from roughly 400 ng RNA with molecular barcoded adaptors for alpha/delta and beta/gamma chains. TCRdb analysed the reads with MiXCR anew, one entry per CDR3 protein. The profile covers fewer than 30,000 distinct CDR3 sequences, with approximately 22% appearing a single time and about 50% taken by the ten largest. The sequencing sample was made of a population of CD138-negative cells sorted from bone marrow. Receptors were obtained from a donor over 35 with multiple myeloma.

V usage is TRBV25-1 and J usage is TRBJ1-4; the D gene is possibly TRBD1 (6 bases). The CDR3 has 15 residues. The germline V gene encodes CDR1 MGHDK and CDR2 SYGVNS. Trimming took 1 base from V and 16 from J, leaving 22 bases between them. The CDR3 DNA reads TGTGCCAGCAGTGAATTTCTACAGGGTAATGAAAAGCGGTTTTTT. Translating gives CASSEFLQGNEKRFF.

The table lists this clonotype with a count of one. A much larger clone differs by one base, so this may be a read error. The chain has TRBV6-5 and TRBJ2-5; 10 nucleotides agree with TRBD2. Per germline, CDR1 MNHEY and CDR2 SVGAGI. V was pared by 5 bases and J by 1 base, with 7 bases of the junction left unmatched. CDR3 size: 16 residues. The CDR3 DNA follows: TGTGCCAGCAGTCTAGCGGGGGTGGGCTTCCAAGAGACCCAGTACTTC. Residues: CASSLAGVGFQETQYF.

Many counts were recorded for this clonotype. The CDR3 loop reads CASSPQGGGITEAFF. For the CDR3, the DNA is TGTGCCAGCAGCCCCCAGGGAGGGGGTATCACTGAAGCTTTCTTT. The rearrangement joins TRBV12-3 or TRBV12-4 to TRBJ1-1, with a tentative D call TRBD1 (6 bases). The V end was cut by 6 bases, the J end by 4 bases, with 18 bases between. This CDR3 is built from 15 residues.

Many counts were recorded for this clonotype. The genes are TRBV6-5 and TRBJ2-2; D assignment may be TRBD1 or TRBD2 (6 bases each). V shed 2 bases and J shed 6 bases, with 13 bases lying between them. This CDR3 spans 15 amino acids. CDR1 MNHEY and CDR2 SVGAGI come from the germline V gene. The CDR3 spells CASSYMRGEAGELFF. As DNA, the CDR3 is TGTGCCAGCAGTTACATGAGGGGGGAAGCCGGGGAGCTGTTTTTT.

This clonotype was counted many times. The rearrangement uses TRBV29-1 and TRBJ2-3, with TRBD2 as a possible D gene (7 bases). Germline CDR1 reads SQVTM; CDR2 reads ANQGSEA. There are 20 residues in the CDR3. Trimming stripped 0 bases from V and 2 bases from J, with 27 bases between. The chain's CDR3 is CSVEDQEGGREGLNTDTQYF. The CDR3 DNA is TGCAGCGTTGAAGATCAGGAGGGGGGCCGAGAGGGACTAAACACAGATACGCAGTATTTT.

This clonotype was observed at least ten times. CDR3 protein: CASSLGQSDNEQFF. The CDR3, as DNA: TGTGCCAGCAGTTTAGGACAGTCGGACAATGAGCAGTTCTTC. The chain is built from TRBV28 and TRBJ2-1, with TRBD1 as a possible D gene (6 bases). Germline values: CDR1 MDHEN, CDR2 SYDVKM. The CDR3 has 14 residues. Between the trimmed V and J ends, which lost 2 bases and 5 bases, there was a span of 10 bases.

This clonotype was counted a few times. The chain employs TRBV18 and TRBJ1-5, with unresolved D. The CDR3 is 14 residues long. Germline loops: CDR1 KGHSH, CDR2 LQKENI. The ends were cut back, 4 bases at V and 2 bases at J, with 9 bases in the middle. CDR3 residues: CASSRENGNQPQHF. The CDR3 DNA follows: TGTGCCAGCTCACGTGAGAACGGCAATCAGCCCCAGCATTTT.

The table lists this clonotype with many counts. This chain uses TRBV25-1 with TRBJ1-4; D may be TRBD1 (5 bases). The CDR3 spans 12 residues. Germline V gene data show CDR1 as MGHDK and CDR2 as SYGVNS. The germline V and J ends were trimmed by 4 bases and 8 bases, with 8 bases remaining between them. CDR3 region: CASSGTGEKLFF. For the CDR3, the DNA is TGTGCCAGCAGTGGAACAGGCGAAAAACTGTTTTTT.

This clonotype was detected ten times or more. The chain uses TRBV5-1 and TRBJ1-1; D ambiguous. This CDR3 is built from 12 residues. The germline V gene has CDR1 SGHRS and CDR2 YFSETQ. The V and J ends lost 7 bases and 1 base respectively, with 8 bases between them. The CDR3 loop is CASRFENTEAFF. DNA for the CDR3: TGCGCCAGCCGGTTCGAGAACACTGAAGCTTTCTTT.

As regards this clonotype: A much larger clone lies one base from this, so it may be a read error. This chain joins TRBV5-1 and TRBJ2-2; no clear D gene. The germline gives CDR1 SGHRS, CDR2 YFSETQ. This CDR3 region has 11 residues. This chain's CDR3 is CGSSPEGELFF. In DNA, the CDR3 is TGCGGCAGCAGCCCTGAGGGGGAGCTGTTTTTT.

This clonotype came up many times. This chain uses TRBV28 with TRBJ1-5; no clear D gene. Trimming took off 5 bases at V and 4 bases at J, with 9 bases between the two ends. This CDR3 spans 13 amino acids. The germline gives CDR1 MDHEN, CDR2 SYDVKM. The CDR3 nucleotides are TGTGCCAGCAGTGGGCCCAGAAATCAGCCCCAGCATTTT. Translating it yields CASSGPRNQPQHF.

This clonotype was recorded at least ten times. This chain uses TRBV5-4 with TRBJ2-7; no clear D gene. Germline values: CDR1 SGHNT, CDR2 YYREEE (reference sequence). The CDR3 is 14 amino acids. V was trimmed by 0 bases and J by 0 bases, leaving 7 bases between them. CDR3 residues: CASSLGWNSYEQYF. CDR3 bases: TGTGCCAGCAGCTTGGGTTGGAACTCCTACGAGCAGTACTTC.

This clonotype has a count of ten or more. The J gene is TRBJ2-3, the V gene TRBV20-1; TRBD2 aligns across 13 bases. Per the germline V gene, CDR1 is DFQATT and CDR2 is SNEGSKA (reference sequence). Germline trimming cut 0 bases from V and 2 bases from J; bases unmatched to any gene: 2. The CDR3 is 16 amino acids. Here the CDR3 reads CSARETSGGYTDTQYF. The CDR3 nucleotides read TGCAGTGCTAGAGAGACTAGCGGGGGGTACACAGATACGCAGTATTTT.

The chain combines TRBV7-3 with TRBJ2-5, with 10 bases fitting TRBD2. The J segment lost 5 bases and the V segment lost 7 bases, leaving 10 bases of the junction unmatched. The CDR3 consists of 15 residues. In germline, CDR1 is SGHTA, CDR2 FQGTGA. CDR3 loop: CASTLSGGAGETQYF. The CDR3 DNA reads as TGTGCCAGCACCCTAAGCGGGGGGGCCGGGGAGACCCAGTACTTC.

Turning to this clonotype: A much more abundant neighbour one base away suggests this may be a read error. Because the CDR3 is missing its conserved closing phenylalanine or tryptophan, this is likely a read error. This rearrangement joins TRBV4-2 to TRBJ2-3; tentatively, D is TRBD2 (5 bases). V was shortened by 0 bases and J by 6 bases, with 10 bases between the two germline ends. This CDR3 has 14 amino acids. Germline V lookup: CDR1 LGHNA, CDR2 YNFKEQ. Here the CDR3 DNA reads TGTGCCAGCAGCCAAGAGGCGGGTTCGGATACGCAGTATCTT. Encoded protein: CASSQEAGSDTQYL.

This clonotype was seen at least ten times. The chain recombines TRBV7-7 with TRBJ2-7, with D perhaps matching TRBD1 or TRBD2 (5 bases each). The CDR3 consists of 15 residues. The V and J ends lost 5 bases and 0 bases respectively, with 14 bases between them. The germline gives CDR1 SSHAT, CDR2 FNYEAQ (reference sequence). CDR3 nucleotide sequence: TGTGCCAGCAGCCACCGCCGGGACGTCTCCTACGAGCAGTACTTC. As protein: CASSHRRDVSYEQYF.

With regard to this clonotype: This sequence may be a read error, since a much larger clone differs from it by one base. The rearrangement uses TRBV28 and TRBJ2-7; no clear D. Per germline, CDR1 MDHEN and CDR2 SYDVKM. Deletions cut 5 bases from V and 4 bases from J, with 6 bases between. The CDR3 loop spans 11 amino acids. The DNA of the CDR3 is TGTGCCAGCAGTCACACTTACGAGCAGTACTTC. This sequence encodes CASSHTYEQYF. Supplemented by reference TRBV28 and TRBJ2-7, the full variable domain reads DVKVTQSSRYLVKRTGEKVFLECVQDMDHENMFWYRQDPGLGLRLIYFSYDVKMKEKGDIPEGYSVSREKKERFSLILESASTNQTSMYLCASSHTYEQYFGPGTRLTVT.

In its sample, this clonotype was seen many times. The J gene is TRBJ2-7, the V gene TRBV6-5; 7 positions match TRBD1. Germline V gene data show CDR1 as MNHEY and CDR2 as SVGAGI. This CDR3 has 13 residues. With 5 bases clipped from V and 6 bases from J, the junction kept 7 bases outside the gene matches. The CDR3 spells CASSDRVRGEQYF. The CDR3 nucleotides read TGTGCCAGCAGTGACAGGGTAAGAGGCGAGCAGTACTTC.

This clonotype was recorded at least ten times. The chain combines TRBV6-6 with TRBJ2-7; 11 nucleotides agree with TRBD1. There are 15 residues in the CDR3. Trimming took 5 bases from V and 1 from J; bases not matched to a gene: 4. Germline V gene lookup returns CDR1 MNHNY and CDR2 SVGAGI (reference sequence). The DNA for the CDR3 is TGTGCCAGCAGTGACCGGGACAGGGGGTCCTACGAGCAGTACTTC. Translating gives CASSDRDRGSYEQYF.

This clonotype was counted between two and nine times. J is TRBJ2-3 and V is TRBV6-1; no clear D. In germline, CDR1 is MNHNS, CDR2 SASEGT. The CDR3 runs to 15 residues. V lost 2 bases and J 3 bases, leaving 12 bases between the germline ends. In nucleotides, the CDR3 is TGTGCCAGCAGTGAACAATCCAGCCGAACAGATACGCAGTATTTT. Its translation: CASSEQSSRTDTQYF.

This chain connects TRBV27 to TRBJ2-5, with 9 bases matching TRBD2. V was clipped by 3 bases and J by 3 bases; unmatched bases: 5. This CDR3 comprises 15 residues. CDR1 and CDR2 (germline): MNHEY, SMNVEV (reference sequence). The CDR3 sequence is CASSLVSGGKETQYF. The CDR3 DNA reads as TGTGCCAGCAGTTTGGTTAGCGGGGGCAAAGAGACCCAGTACTTC.

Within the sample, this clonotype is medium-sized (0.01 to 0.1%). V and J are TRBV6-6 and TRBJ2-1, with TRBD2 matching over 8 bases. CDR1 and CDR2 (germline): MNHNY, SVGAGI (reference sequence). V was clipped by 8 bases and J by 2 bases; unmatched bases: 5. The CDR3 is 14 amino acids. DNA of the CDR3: TGTGCCAGCGCGACGGGGGGGGCCTACAATGAGCAGTTCTTC. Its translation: CASATGGAYNEQFF.